What follows are 8 T cell receptor beta chains derived from one specimen sequenced in a study of blood T cells in healthy people across ages. Through a sample-barcoded 5' primer and a J-beta primer mix, a second PCR was run for roughly 6 to 11 cycles. One entry per CDR3 protein, called by TCRdb with MiXCR from the 5' RACE reads. The data hold some 1.7 million distinct CDR3 sequences, with 28% observed a single time. The specimen was blood. The receptor set was obtained from a woman aged 30 to 39 in good health.

The chain has TRBV5-5 and TRBJ2-7; 7 bases are a match to TRBD2. The V gene end was trimmed by 0 bases and the J gene end by 10 bases; junction bases not matched to a gene: 19. This CDR3 spans 17 amino acids. CDR1 is SGHKS and CDR2 is YYEKEE in the germline V gene (reference sequence). The CDR3 DNA is TGTGCCAGCAGCTTGGAGGGGCTAGCGGTTGCCAAAAACACCCAGTACTTC. Its protein product is CASSLEGLAVAKNTQYF.

A few counts support this clonotype. The J gene is TRBJ2-5, the V gene TRBV7-9, with TRBD1 identical over 9 bases. The J call may be wrong; the DNA end is better matched by TRBJ2-7. The germline gives CDR1 SEHNR, CDR2 FQNEAQ (reference sequence). The CDR3 is made up of 14 amino acids. The CDR3 sequence: CASSSGTGSSEQYF. Written as DNA, the CDR3 is TGTGCCAGCAGCTCAGGGACAGGGTCGTCCGAGCAGTACTTC.

For this clonotype: It may be a read error: a sequence one base away is much more abundant. The rearrangement joins TRBV12-3 or TRBV12-4 to TRBJ2-5; possibly TRBD2 for D (6 bases). The germline V and J ends were trimmed by 5 bases and 11 bases, with 24 bases remaining between them. This CDR3 spans 15 amino acids. The CDR3 DNA reads as TGTGCCAGCAGTCTCCAGGGAGGTAATATCGATGAGCAGTACTTC. Protein product: CASSLQGGNIDEQYF.

The rearrangement joins TRBV7-9 to TRBJ2-1, with 10 positions matching TRBD2. From germline, CDR1 is SEHNR and CDR2 FQNEAQ (reference sequence). Trimming removed 4 bases from V and 6 bases from J; junction bases left unmatched: 3. The CDR3 totals 14 residues. The CDR3 DNA reads TGTGCCAGCAGCTGGGCTAGCGGGAGCAATGAGCAGTTCTTC. The encoded protein is CASSWASGSNEQFF.

This clonotype has a count of ten or more. CDR3 coding DNA: TGTGCCAGCAGCTTAGTTACGGGGACCATGTACTTC. The encoded protein is CASSLVTGTMYF. The genes are TRBV7-2 and TRBJ2-4; the D call may be TRBD1 or TRBD2 (5 bases each). Germline lookup yields CDR1 SGHTA and CDR2 FQGNSA. The CDR3 sequence is 12 residues long. Deletions cut 1 base from V and 15 bases from J, with 13 bases between.

Details on this clonotype: A much larger clone differs by one base, so this may be a read error. The rearrangement uses TRBV6-1 and TRBJ2-7, with 10 bases aligning to TRBD1. CDR1 is MNHNS and CDR2 is SASEGT in the germline V gene. The V gene end was trimmed by 6 bases and the J gene end by 7 bases; junction bases not matched to a gene: 15. The CDR3 runs to 16 residues. CDR3 sequence (DNA): TGTGCCAGCAGGGCCCTGGGGGACAGGGGATTTGATGAGCAGTACTTC. This sequence encodes CASRALGDRGFDEQYF.

The rearrangement links TRBV7-2 to TRBJ2-5; the D gene is possibly TRBD2 (6 bases). The CDR3 consists of 14 residues. V shed 5 bases and J shed 7 bases, with 17 bases lying between them. CDR1 and CDR2 from the germline V gene are SGHTA and FQGNSA. CDR3 residues: CASSRDSVGVTQYF. The CDR3 DNA follows: TGTGCCAGCAGCCGGGACTCCGTAGGGGTGACCCAGTACTTC.

The chain carries TRBV4-1 and TRBJ2-2, with TRBD2 as a possible D gene (5 bases). The length of the CDR3 is 13 residues. CDR1 and CDR2 (germline): MGHRA, YSYEKL. Between the trimmed V and J ends, which lost 0 bases and 13 bases, there was a span of 12 bases. The CDR3 reads CASSQDRGRGLFF. DNA of the CDR3: TGCGCCAGCAGCCAAGATCGAGGCCGGGGGCTGTTTTTT.